Listed below are T cell receptor beta chains from one sample, sequenced in a study of T cell changes during pregnancy in multiple sclerosis. TCRdb keeps only in-frame clones here, not all; method: immunoSEQ multiplex PCR. The repertoire holds more than 30,000 clones, over 80% seen once, with 0.35% to 0.45% in the top ten. The material was CD4+ T cells from peripheral blood mononuclear cells, obtained in the third trimester of pregnancy. These receptor sequences come from a female donor in good health, enrolled as a control in a pregnancy study. CDR3s include the opening cysteine and the closing phenylalanine or tryptophan. D genes are given only for firm matches. Clone size, where shown, is once, few, many, or a class for clones that have expanded.

d_gene,abundance,len,j_gene,v_gene,CDR3aa,CDR3nt
TRBD1,.,16,TRBJ2-1,TRBV5-1,CASSLVGGTGHNEQFF,TGCGCCAGCAGCTTGGTGGGGGGGACAGGGCACAATGAGCAGTTCTTC
.,.,20,TRBJ1-5,TRBV15,CATSRGPRGLGPRGNQPQHF,TGTGCCACCAGCAGAGGCCCCAGGGGTTTGGGACCCAGGGGCAATCAGCCCCAGCATTTT
TRBD2,.,18,TRBJ2-3,TRBV7-9,CASSPKASGKGSTDTQYF,TGTGCCAGCAGCCCTAAGGCTAGCGGGAAGGGAAGCACAGATACGCAGTATTTT
.,.,12,TRBJ2-7,TRBV5-1,CASSANSYGQYF,TGCGCCAGCAGCGCCAACTCCTACGGGCAGTACTTC
TRBD2,.,15,TRBJ2-1,TRBV5-1,CASRERGDQYNEQFF,TGCGCCAGCAGGGAGCGGGGGGACCAATACAATGAGCAGTTCTTC
TRBD2,.,20,TRBJ2-1,TRBV19,CASSIARVAGWRGSYNEQFF,TGTGCCAGTAGTATAGCGAGAGTAGCGGGGTGGAGAGGCTCCTACAATGAGCAGTTCTTC
TRBD2,.,18,TRBJ2-1,TRBV6-4,CASSPTSGRGTSKREQFF,TGTGCCAGCTCCCCAACTAGCGGTCGGGGGACCTCCAAGCGGGAGCAGTTCTTC
TRBD1,.,16,TRBJ1-3,TRBV18,CASSPAGGSSGNTIYF,TGTGCCAGCTCACCCGCAGGGGGGTCGAGTGGAAACACCATATATTTT
TRBD1,once,14,TRBJ2-7,TRBV6-5,CASSSQGARREQYF,TGTGCCAGCAGTTCACAGGGGGCTCGGCGAGAGCAGTACTTC
.,.,14,TRBJ2-7,TRBV5-1,CASSLGLQGYEQYF,TGCGCCAGCAGCTTGGGACTACAGGGATACGAGCAGTACTTC
.,.,14,TRBJ2-7,TRBV2,CASQTRGTTYEQYF,TGTGCCAGCCAGACACGGGGTACGACCTACGAGCAGTACTTC
.,.,15,TRBJ1-1,TRBV6-5,CASSPTAGNLRTAFF,TGTGCCAGCAGCCCGACAGCAGGGAATCTAAGGACGGCTTTCTTT
TRBD2,.,14,TRBJ2-1,TRBV5-4,CASLRTAGSDEQFF,TGTGCCAGCCTACGCACAGCGGGGTCCGATGAGCAGTTCTTC
.,.,16,TRBJ1-2,TRBV27,CASSATRSGPNYGYTF,TGTGCCAGCAGTGCCACCCGTTCAGGTCCTAACTATGGCTACACCTTC
.,.,12,TRBJ1-2,TRBV18,CASSETGDGYTF,TGTGCCAGCTCTGAGACAGGAGATGGCTACACCTTC
.,.,15,TRBJ1-1,TRBV7-9,CASSLGVRRDTEAFF,TGTGCCAGCAGCTTAGGTGTCCGGAGGGACACTGAAGCTTTCTTT
TRBD1,.,14,TRBJ1-2,TRBV5-1,CASSLLTGGDGYTF,TGCGCCAGCAGCTTGCTAACAGGGGGCGATGGCTACACCTTC
TRBD1,.,13,TRBJ2-5,TRBV29-1,CSVGTVDQETQYF,TGCAGCGTGGGGACAGTGGACCAAGAGACCCAGTACTTC